The 15 T cell receptor beta chains in this list originate from one sample, sequenced in a study of control samples from healthy donors and cancer patients. Profiled with immunoSEQ multiplex PCR; TCRdb holds only in-frame clones, not every one. This sample yields around 150,000 clones, of which about 90% are seen a single time; 1.5% to 2% belongs to the top ten. The sequenced material came from blood. These receptors all come from a young man in good health.

This clone was found a few times. The chain joins TRBV10-1 to TRBJ2-1, with TRBD1 matching over 11 bases. Germline loops: CDR1 WNHNN, CDR2 SYGVQD (reference sequence). The junction had 23 bases not matched to a gene; V was cut back by 11 bases and J by 8 bases. The CDR3 has 18 residues. CDR3 protein: CARYRPGTGGDHTDEQFF. The DNA of the CDR3 is TGCGCCCGGTACCGCCCTGGGACAGGGGGGGATCATACCGATGAGCAGTTCTTC.

This clone was found once. V gene TRBV2 combines with J gene TRBJ1-1; no definite D call. The germline gives CDR1 SNHLY, CDR2 FYNNEI. The CDR3 has 14 residues. V gave up 4 bases and J gave up 11 bases, with 20 bases separating them. The CDR3 sequence: CASSGEGVGTWAFF. CDR3 nucleotide sequence: TGTGCCAGCAGTGGGGAGGGTGTGGGCACTTGGGCTTTCTTT.

V usage is TRBV10-3 and J usage is TRBJ2-2, with 8 bases aligning to TRBD2. The CDR3 runs 20 residues. Germline CDR1 and CDR2: ENHRY and SYGVKD. The V segment lost 0 bases and the J segment 0 bases; nucleotides outside the gene matches: 12. The CDR3: CAISESRVLIAGPNTGELFF. The CDR3 coding sequence is TGTGCCATCAGTGAGTCGCGGGTCTTGATAGCGGGGCCGAACACCGGGGAGCTGTTTTTT.

This clone turned up a few times. The CDR3 loop reads CASSSRADTQYF. CDR3 DNA: TGTGCCAGCAGTTCAAGGGCAGATACGCAGTATTTT. The rearrangement uses TRBV25-1 and TRBJ2-3; D not resolved. The CDR3 runs 12 residues. Germline values: CDR1 MGHDK, CDR2 SYGVNS. Trimming removed 5 bases at V and 4 bases at J, with 7 bases between.

This chain links TRBV7-2 with TRBJ1-1; maybe TRBD1 (5 bases). The CDR3 spans 14 residues. Germline CDR1 is SGHTA and CDR2 is FQGNSA. Trimming took off 3 bases at V and 4 bases at J, with 12 bases between the two ends. The CDR3 bases are TGTGCCAGCAGCTTCGGGGTTGGGGGCACTGAAGCTTTCTTT. This encodes CASSFGVGGTEAFF.

This clone was seen a single time. The gene calls are TRBV14 and TRBJ2-6; perhaps D is TRBD1 or TRBD2 (5 bases each). Trimming cost V 4 bases and J 0 bases, with 25 bases left between them. The CDR3 sequence is 21 residues long. The germline V gene encodes CDR1 SGHDN and CDR2 FVKESK. CDR3 amino acids: CASSREGPRHIAFSGANVLTF. The CDR3 DNA sequence: TGTGCCAGCAGCCGAGAGGGACCCAGGCACATTGCCTTCTCTGGGGCCAACGTCCTGACTTTC.

The CDR3 bases are TGTGCCAGCAGTGGGCGTCCCGAAAGCTCTGGGGCCAACGTCCTGACTTTC. Its protein product is CASSGRPESSGANVLTF. This sequence joins TRBV28 and TRBJ2-6; D is unresolved. From germline, CDR1 is MDHEN and CDR2 SYDVKM. The CDR3 extends over 17 amino acids. Trimming stripped 5 bases from V and 0 bases from J, with 14 bases between.

The chain couples TRBV9 to TRBJ2-3; D tentatively fits TRBD1 or TRBD2 (6 bases each). Trimming removed 7 bases from V and 5 bases from J, with 14 bases in between. Germline values: CDR1 SGDLS, CDR2 YYNGEE. The CDR3 length is 13 residues. The CDR3 DNA reads TGTGCCAGCGGGGGGCCCCCAGAAGATACGCAGTATTTT. This encodes CASGGPPEDTQYF.

The gene calls are TRBV6-2 or TRBV6-3 and TRBJ2-7; D is undetermined. V dropped 5 bases and J dropped 0 bases, with 14 bases sitting between them. Germline values: CDR1 MNHEY, CDR2 SVGEGT. The CDR3 is 15 amino acids. The CDR3 DNA reads TGTGCCAGCAGTCGCTTAGCCCAGAGCTCCTACGAGCAGTACTTC. It yields the protein CASSRLAQSSYEQYF.

The chain employs TRBV2 and TRBJ2-5, with TRBD1 matching over 8 bases. The V segment lost 6 bases and the J segment 1 base; nucleotides outside the gene matches: 4. CDR3 size: 14 residues. From germline, CDR1 is SNHLY and CDR2 FYNNEI. CDR3 region: CASRPGGLQETQYF. The CDR3 DNA reads as TGTGCCAGCAGGCCAGGGGGCCTCCAAGAGACCCAGTACTTC.

This clone has only one observation. This chain connects TRBV29-1 to TRBJ1-1; D uncertain. This CDR3 spans 15 amino acids. Germline CDR1 reads SQVTM; CDR2 reads ANQGSEA. The ends were cut back, 7 bases at V and 0 bases at J, with 18 bases in the middle. The CDR3 sequence: CSAGPSRSLNTEAFF. The DNA of the CDR3 is TGCAGCGCCGGCCCCAGCAGGTCCTTGAACACTGAAGCTTTCTTT. Looking up the rest from reference TRBV29-1 and TRBJ1-1 gives the full variable domain: SAVISQKPSRDICQRGTSLTIQCQVDSQVTMMFWYRQQPGQSLTLIATANQGSEATYESGFVIDKFPISRPNLTFSTLTVSNMSPEDSSIYLCSAGPSRSLNTEAFFGQGTRLTVV.

The V gene is TRBV4-2, the J gene TRBJ2-1, with 8 bases matching TRBD1. The length of the CDR3 is 14 residues. J gave up 5 bases and V 9 bases, and 9 bases lay outside the gene matches. Germline lookup yields CDR1 LGHNA and CDR2 YNFKEQ. DNA for the CDR3: TGTGCCAGTCGATATTCGGGACAGGACAATGAGCAGTTCTTC. Its translation: CASRYSGQDNEQFF.

The chain carries TRBV28 and TRBJ1-6; TRBD1 matches at 7 bases. The CDR3 runs to 16 residues. V gave up 2 bases and J gave up 7 bases; unmatched junction bases: 8. Germline V CDR1 and CDR2: MDHEN, SYDVKM. The CDR3 DNA sequence: TGTGCCAGCAGTTTACGACAGGGTCCCAACAATTCACCCCTCCACTTT. Translating gives CASSLRQGPNNSPLHF.

The count of this clone is one. This same CDR3 is encoded by further DNA sequences in the sample. The J gene is TRBJ2-5, the V gene TRBV2; 7 nucleotides agree with TRBD2. The V segment lost 6 bases and the J segment 4 bases; nucleotides outside the gene matches: 5. The germline gives CDR1 SNHLY, CDR2 FYNNEI. The CDR3 has 13 amino acids. The CDR3 reads CASSRGGGETQYF. DNA of the CDR3: TGTGCCAGCAGCCGAGGCGGGGGAGAGACCCAGTACTTC.

V and J are TRBV27 and TRBJ2-7; 7 nucleotides line up with TRBD1. V gave up 4 bases and J gave up 7 bases; unmatched junction bases: 10. Germline V gene data show CDR1 as MNHEY and CDR2 as SMNVEV (reference sequence). This CDR3 is 14 amino acids long. CDR3 sequence (DNA): TGTGCCAGCAGTTATTCTACAGGGGCCGGGGAGCAGTACTTC. Amino acid sequence: CASSYSTGAGEQYF.